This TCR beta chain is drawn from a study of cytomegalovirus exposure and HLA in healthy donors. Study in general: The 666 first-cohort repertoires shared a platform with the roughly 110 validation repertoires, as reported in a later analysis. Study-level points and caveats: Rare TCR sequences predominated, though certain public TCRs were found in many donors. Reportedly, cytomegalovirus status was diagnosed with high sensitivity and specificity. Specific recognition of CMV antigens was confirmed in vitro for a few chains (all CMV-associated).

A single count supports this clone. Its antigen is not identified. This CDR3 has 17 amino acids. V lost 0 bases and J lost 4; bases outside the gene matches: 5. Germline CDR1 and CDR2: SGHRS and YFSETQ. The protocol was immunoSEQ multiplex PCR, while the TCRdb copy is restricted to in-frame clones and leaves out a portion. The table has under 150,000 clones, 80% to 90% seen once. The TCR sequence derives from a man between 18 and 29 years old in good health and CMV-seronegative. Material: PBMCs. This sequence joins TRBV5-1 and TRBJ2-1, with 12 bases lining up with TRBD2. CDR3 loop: CASSLVTSGSGYNEQFF. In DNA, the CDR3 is TGCGCCAGCAGCTTGGTGACTAGCGGGAGTGGGTACAATGAGCAGTTCTTC.